A selection of T cell receptor beta chains follows, all from one sample in a study of blood T cells in healthy people across ages. TCRdb called the 5' RACE reads again in MiXCR, with one record for every CDR3 protein. This table holds about 1.4 million distinct CDR3 sequences, 59% found once. Input material: blood. The source is a man aged 18 to 30 in good health. Each CDR3 is given with its conserved first and last residue. Each record gives: CDR3 length, V gene, clone size, J gene, D gene, CDR3 DNA, CDR3 protein. A D gene is named only where the DNA matches it firmly. Where a row states a size, it is once, few, many or the class of an expanded clone; other rows omit it.

14	TRBV2	NA	TRBJ2-1	TRBD2	TGTGCCAGCACCAGGGAGGGCGAGTACAATGAGCAGTTCTTC	CASTREGEYNEQFF
13	TRBV10-2	few	TRBJ2-5	TRBD2	TGCGCCAGCAGTGCCGGGACTAGTGAGACCCAGTACTTC	CASSAGTSETQYF
16	TRBV27	NA	TRBJ2-7	TRBD1	TGTGCCAGCAGTTGGATCGGGACAGGGGGCAACTACGAGCAGTACTTC	CASSWIGTGGNYEQYF
12	TRBV6-6	NA	TRBJ2-5	NA	TGTACCAGCAGTCCAATCTCGGAGACCCAGTACTTC	CTSSPISETQYF
13	TRBV7-9	NA	TRBJ2-1	NA	TGTGCCAGCAGCCAAGGACAGTACAATGAGCAGTTCTTC	CASSQGQYNEQFF
13	TRBV12-3/TRBV12-4	NA	TRBJ2-3	NA	TGTGCCAGCAGTGTGGACCACACAGATACGCAGTATTTT	CASSVDHTDTQYF
13	TRBV19	NA	TRBJ2-1	TRBD2	TGTGCCAGTAGGACTAGCGGGACAAATGAGCAGTTCTTC	CASRTSGTNEQFF
15	TRBV20-1	few	TRBJ2-1	TRBD1	TGCAGTGCTAGAGTCCCCGGGACAGGGGGCAATGAGCAGTTCTTC	CSARVPGTGGNEQFF
12	TRBV20-1	NA	TRBJ2-7	NA	TGCAGTGCTAGATCCATGGGGCACGAGCAGTACTTC	CSARSMGHEQYF
13	TRBV7-9	few	TRBJ2-5	NA	TGTGCCAGCAAGTCAGGGGTTGCAGAGACCCAGTACTTC	CASKSGVAETQYF
15	TRBV20-1	NA	TRBJ2-7	NA	TGCAGTGCCTCAGGACAGACGGGAGGTACCTACGAGCAGTACTTC	CSASGQTGGTYEQYF
15	TRBV29-1	NA	TRBJ2-5	NA	TGCAGCGTTGGCCGATCGGACTACGCGCAAGAGACCCAGTACTTC	CSVGRSDYAQETQYF
12	TRBV20-1	many	TRBJ2-7	NA	TGCAGTGCTCGGGAGAAAGACTACGAGCAGTACTTC	CSAREKDYEQYF
18	TRBV7-2	NA	TRBJ2-5	TRBD2	TGTGCCAGCAGCTTAGGGACTAGCGGGGGATGGTACCAAGAGACCCAGTACTTC	CASSLGTSGGWYQETQYF
11	TRBV28	NA	TRBJ1-2	NA	TGTGCCAGCAGGAGACCCTATGGCTACACCTTC	CASRRPYGYTF
14	TRBV4-1	NA	TRBJ2-7	NA	TGCACCAGCAGCCAAGTTCTCCCTTCCTACGAGCAGTACTTC	CTSSQVLPSYEQYF
14	TRBV15	NA	TRBJ2-7	TRBD2	TGTGCCACCAGCAGAGTTAGCGGGACCTACGAGCAGTACTTC	CATSRVSGTYEQYF
15	TRBV7-9	NA	TRBJ1-5	TRBD1	TGTGCCAGCAGCCAGAGACAGGGAGGCAATCAGCCCCAGCATTTT	CASSQRQGGNQPQHF
20	TRBV20-1	NA	TRBJ2-1	TRBD2	TGCAGTGCTAGAGAATTACGTGTCGTCGGGACTAGCGGGAGTTTTAATGAGCAGTTCTTC	CSARELRVVGTSGSFNEQFF
13	TRBV6-5	once	TRBJ2-4	TRBD1	TGTGCCAGCAGTTCTGGGACAGGATACATTCAGTACTTC	CASSSGTGYIQYF
14	TRBV9	NA	TRBJ2-7	NA	TGTGCCAGCAGCGTAGGGGACGGTCCTTACGAGCAGTACTTC	CASSVGDGPYEQYF
14	TRBV4-1	NA	TRBJ2-7	NA	TGCGCCAGCAGCCAACCAGATCTTACATACGAGCAGTACTTC	CASSQPDLTYEQYF
13	TRBV5-1	NA	TRBJ2-3	NA	TGCGCCAGCAGCGGTGGGAAACTTGATACGCAGTATTTT	CASSGGKLDTQYF
15	TRBV11-2	NA	TRBJ2-2	NA	TGTGCCAGCGCTCGGCTAGCCGGGAACACCGGGGAGCTGTTTTTT	CASARLAGNTGELFF
14	TRBV12-3/TRBV12-4	NA	TRBJ2-7	NA	TGTGCCAGCAGCCCTTTTCTGCTGTCCTACGAGCAGTACTTC	CASSPFLLSYEQYF
9	TRBV29-1	once	TRBJ1-1	NA	TGCAGCGTCCCGCAGGCAGCTTTCTTT	CSVPQAAFF
14	TRBV7-9	many	TRBJ2-4	TRBD1	TGTGCCAGCAGTTTAGGGGGCTCCAAAAACATTCAGTACTTC	CASSLGGSKNIQYF
17	TRBV7-2	NA	TRBJ2-3	NA	TGTGCCAGCAGCTTTGATGTGTCAACCCAAGGATCAGATACGCAGTATTTT	CASSFDVSTQGSDTQYF
17	TRBV4-3	NA	TRBJ2-1	NA	TGCGCCAGCAGCCAAGTCGGATTCGGACAGTACTACAATGAGCAGTTCTTC	CASSQVGFGQYYNEQFF
16	TRBV4-1	NA	TRBJ1-2	NA	TGCGCCAGCAGTCCGACCTTGGGGATTCCGAACTATGGCTACACCTTC	CASSPTLGIPNYGYTF
13	TRBV7-2	few	TRBJ1-2	NA	TGTGCCAGCAGCTTAGCGGGGAAGGGTGGCTACACCTTC	CASSLAGKGGYTF
12	TRBV20-1	few	TRBJ1-4	NA	TGCAGTGGGACGGCAACTAATGAAAAACTGTTTTTT	CSGTATNEKLFF
15	TRBV7-9	NA	TRBJ1-1	NA	TGTGCCAGCAGCTTAGCAGGGGCGGGGGGCACTGAAGCTTTCTTT	CASSLAGAGGTEAFF
15	TRBV27	few	TRBJ2-5	TRBD1	TGTGCCAGCAGTTTAGGGACAGAAAATCAAGAGACCCAGTACTTC	CASSLGTENQETQYF
14	TRBV11-2	NA	TRBJ2-7	NA	TGTGCCAGCAGCTTTCTAGCGTTGGAGTACGAGCAGTACTTC	CASSFLALEYEQYF
12	TRBV5-5	NA	TRBJ2-7	TRBD1	TGCGCCAGCAGCACACAGGGGATCGAGCAGTACTTC	CASSTQGIEQYF
17	TRBV4-1	NA	TRBJ2-1	TRBD2	TGCGCCAGCAGCCCACGCCTAAAAGCGGGGCAGGTGAATGAGCAGTTATTC	CASSPRLKAGQVNEQLF
14	TRBV27	NA	TRBJ1-4	TRBD1	TGTGCCAGCAGCTCTGGACAGGGGCCGGGGGTTCTGTTTTTT	CASSSGQGPGVLFF
11	TRBV29-1	NA	TRBJ2-7	NA	TGCAGCGGGGGAGACAACAACGAGCAGTACTTC	CSGGDNNEQYF
15	TRBV4-3	few	TRBJ2-1	NA	TGCGCCAGCAGCCAGAGGCGCCAGTCCTACAATGAGCAGTTCTTC	CASSQRRQSYNEQFF
16	TRBV28	NA	TRBJ2-4	NA	TGTGCCAGCAGTTTACCCCCTGGGGGGGCCAGGGACATTCAGTACTTC	CASSLPPGGARDIQYF
16	TRBV10-3	NA	TRBJ1-2	NA	TGTGCCATCAGTGAGGAAGGCAAAGGGGGTGGTAGTGGCTACACCTTC	CAISEEGKGGGSGYTF
14	TRBV20-1	NA	TRBJ1-6	NA	TGCAGTGCTAGAGGCCCGACAGGCGCTTCACCCCTCCACTTT	CSARGPTGASPLHF
12	TRBV7-2	NA	TRBJ2-7	NA	TGTGCCAGCAGCCCTATCCGCCACGAGCAGTACTTC	CASSPIRHEQYF
13	TRBV7-8	NA	TRBJ1-5	NA	TGTGCCAGCAGCTTAGCCATAAATCAGCCCCAGCATTTT	CASSLAINQPQHF
17	TRBV12-3/TRBV12-4	NA	TRBJ1-5	TRBD1	TGTGCCAGCAGTTTAGGGGACAGCCTGTATAGCAATCAGCCCCAGCATTTT	CASSLGDSLYSNQPQHF
16	TRBV6-5	NA	TRBJ2-6	NA	TGTGCCAGCAGTTACGAGGGGAACTCTGGGGCCAACGTCCTGACTTTC	CASSYEGNSGANVLTF
15	TRBV20-1	few	TRBJ2-1	NA	TGCAGTGCTAGACCCCCCATGGCTGGGTCGAGAAACCAGTTCTTC	CSARPPMAGSRNQFF
14	TRBV7-9	NA	TRBJ1-2	TRBD1	TGTGCCAGCAGCCAGACAGGGGATAACTATGGCTACACCTTC	CASSQTGDNYGYTF
18	TRBV13	NA	TRBJ2-2	TRBD2	TGTGCCAGCAGCTTAGGACCGGGACTAGCGGGAGAAACCGGGGAGCTGTTTTTT	CASSLGPGLAGETGELFF
11	TRBV7-2	NA	TRBJ2-1	NA	TGTGCCAGCAGCGACGGACTACGGCAGTTCTTC	CASSDGLRQFF
16	TRBV7-2	NA	TRBJ2-7	NA	TGTGCCAGCAGCATAGATCCCGACGGAACACTCTACGAGCAGTACTTC	CASSIDPDGTLYEQYF